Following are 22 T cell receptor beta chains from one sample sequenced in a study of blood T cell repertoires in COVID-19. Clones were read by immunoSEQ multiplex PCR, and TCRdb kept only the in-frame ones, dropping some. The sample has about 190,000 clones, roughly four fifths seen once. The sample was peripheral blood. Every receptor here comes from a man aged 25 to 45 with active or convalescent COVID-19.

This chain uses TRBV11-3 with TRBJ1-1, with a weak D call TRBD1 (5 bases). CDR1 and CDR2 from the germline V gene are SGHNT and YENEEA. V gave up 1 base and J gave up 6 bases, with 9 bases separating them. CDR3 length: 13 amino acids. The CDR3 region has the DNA TGTGCCAGCAGCTTAGTGACAGCAGCTGAAGCTTTCTTT. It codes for CASSLVTAAEAFF.

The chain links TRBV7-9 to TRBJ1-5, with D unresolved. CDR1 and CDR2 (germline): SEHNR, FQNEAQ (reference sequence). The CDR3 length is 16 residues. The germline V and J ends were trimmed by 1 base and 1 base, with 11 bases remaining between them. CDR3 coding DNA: TGTGCCAGCAGCTTAGATCTTCCGGGGAGCAATCAGCCCCAGCATTTT. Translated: CASSLDLPGSNQPQHF.

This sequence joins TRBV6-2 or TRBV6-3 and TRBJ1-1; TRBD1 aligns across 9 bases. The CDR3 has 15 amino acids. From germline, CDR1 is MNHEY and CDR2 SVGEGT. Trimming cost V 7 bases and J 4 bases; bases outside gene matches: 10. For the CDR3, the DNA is TGTGCCAGCACCCCCCTCGGGACAGGGTCCACTGAAGCTTTCTTT. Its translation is CASTPLGTGSTEAFF.

CDR3 region: CSVVRDRVGGYTF. In nucleotides, the CDR3 is TGCAGCGTTGTCCGGGACAGGGTCGGAGGCTACACCTTC. The rearrangement links TRBV29-1 to TRBJ1-2, with 9 bases that match TRBD1. The germline V gene has CDR1 SQVTM and CDR2 ANQGSEA. The V gene end was trimmed by 4 bases and the J gene end by 8 bases; junction bases not matched to a gene: 8. This CDR3 has 13 residues.

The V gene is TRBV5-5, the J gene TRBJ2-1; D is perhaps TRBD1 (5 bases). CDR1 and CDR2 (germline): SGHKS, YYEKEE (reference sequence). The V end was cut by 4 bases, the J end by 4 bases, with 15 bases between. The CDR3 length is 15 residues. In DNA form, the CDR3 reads TGTGCCAGCAGCAGGGCAGACAGTGAGTACAATGAGCAGTTCTTC. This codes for CASSRADSEYNEQFF.

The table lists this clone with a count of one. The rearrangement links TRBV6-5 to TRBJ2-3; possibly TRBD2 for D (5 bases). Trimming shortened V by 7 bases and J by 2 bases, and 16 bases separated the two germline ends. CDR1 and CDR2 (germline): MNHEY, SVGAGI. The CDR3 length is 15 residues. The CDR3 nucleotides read TGTGCCAGCACCTTGACTACACAAACCACAGATACGCAGTATTTT. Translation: CASTLTTQTTDTQYF.

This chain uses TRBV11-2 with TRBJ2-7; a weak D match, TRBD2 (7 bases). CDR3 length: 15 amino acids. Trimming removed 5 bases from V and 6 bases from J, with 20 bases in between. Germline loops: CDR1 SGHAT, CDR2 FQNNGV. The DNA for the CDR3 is TGTGCCAGCAGCCCACATGCGGGGGCGAGGAGCGAGCAGTACTTC. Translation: CASSPHAGARSEQYF.

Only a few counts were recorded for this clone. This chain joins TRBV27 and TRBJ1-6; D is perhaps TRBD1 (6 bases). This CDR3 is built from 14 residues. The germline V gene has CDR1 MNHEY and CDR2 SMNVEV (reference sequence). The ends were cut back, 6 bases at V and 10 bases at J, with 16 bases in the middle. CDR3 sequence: CASRGGGPDSPLHF. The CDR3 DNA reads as TGTGCCAGCAGAGGGGGTGGGCCAGACTCACCCCTCCACTTT.

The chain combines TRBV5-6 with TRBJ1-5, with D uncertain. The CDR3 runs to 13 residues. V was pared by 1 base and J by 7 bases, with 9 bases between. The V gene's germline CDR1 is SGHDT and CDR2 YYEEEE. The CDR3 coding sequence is TGTGCCAGCAGCTTGTACGGAGGCCAGCCCCAGCATTTT. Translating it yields CASSLYGGQPQHF.

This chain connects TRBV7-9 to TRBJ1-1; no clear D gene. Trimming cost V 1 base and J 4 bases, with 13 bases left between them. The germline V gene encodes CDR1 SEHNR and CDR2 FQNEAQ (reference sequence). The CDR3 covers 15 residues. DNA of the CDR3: TGTGCCAGCAGCTTAGGAATTGCCCAGGCCACTGAAGCTTTCTTT. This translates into CASSLGIAQATEAFF.

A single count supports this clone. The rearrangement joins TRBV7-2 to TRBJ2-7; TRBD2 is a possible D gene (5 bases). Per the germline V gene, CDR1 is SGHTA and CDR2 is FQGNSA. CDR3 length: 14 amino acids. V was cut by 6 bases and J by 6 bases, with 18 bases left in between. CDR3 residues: CASSLLGSGREQYF. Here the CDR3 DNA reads TGTGCCAGCAGTCTACTGGGCAGCGGACGCGAGCAGTACTTC.

The CDR3 region has the DNA TGTGCCAGCAGCTTATTTACGGGGGGCGGAGAGACCCAGTACTTC. The encoded protein is CASSLFTGGGETQYF. The J gene is TRBJ2-5, the V gene TRBV13; tentative D call: TRBD2 (7 bases). The CDR3 is 15 amino acids. Trimming shortened V by 2 bases and J by 4 bases, and 14 bases separated the two germline ends. CDR1 is PRHDT and CDR2 is FYEKMQ in the germline V gene (reference sequence).

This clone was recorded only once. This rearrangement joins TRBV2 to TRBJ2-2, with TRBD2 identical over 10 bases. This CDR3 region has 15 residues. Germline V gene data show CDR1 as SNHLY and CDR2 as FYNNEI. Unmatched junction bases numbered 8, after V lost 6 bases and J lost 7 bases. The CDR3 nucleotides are TGTGCCAGCAGCCTAGCGGGGGTATCGGGCGGGGAGCTGTTTTTT. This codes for CASSLAGVSGGELFF.

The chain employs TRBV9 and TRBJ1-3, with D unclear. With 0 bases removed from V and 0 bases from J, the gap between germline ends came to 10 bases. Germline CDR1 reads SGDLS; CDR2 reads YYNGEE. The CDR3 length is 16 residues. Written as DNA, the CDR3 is TGTGCCAGCAGCGTAGGGTTACCGGGCTCTGGAAACACCATATATTTT. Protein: CASSVGLPGSGNTIYF.

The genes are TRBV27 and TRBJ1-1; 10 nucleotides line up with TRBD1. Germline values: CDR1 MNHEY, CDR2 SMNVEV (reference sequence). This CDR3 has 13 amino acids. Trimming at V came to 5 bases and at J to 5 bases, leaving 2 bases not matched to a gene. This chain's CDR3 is CASSRDRGTEAFF. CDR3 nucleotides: TGTGCCAGCAGTAGGGACAGGGGAACTGAAGCTTTCTTT.

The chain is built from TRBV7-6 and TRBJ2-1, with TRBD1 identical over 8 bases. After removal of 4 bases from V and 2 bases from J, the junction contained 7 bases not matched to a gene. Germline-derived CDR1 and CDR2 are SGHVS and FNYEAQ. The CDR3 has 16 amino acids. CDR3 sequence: CASSSSGGRPYNEQFF. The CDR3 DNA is TGTGCCAGCAGCTCGTCAGGGGGCAGACCCTACAATGAGCAGTTCTTC.

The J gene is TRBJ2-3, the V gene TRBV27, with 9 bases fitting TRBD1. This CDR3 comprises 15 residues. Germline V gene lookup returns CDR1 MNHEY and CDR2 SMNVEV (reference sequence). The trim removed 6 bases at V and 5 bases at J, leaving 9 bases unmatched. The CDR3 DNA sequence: TGTGCCAGCAGGACCCGGACAGGGGTCAGAGATACGCAGTATTTT. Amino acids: CASRTRTGVRDTQYF.

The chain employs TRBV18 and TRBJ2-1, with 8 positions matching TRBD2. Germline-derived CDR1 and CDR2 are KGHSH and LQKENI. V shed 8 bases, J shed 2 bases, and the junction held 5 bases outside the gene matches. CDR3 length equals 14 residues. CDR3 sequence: CASGSGSAYNEQFF. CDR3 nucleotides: TGTGCCAGCGGCAGCGGGAGTGCCTACAATGAGCAGTTCTTC. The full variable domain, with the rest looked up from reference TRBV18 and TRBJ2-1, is NAGVMQNPRHLVRRRGQEARLRCSPMKGHSHVYWYRQLPEEGLKFMVYLQKENIIDESGMPKERFSAEFPKEGPSILRIQQVVRGDSAAYFCASGSGSAYNEQFFGPGTRLTVL.

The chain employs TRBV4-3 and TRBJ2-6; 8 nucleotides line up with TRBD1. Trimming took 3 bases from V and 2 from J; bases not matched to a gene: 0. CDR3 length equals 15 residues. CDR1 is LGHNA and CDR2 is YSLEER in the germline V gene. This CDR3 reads CASSQTGAGANVLTF. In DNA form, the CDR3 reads TGCGCCAGCAGCCAGACAGGGGCTGGGGCCAACGTCCTGACTTTC.

The CDR3 loop reads CATAGTGVGANVLTF. The CDR3 nucleotides read TGTGCCACCGCGGGGACAGGGGTTGGGGCCAACGTCCTGACTTTC. V gene TRBV10-3 combines with J gene TRBJ2-6, with 10 bases fitting TRBD1. This CDR3 contains 15 residues. Per the germline V gene, CDR1 is ENHRY and CDR2 is SYGVKD. Losses at the gene ends were 10 bases for V and 3 bases for J; bases not matched to a gene: 6.

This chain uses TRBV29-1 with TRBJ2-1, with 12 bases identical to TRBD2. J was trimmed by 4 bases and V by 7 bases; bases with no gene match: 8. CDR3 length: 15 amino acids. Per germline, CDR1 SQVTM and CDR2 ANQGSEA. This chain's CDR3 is CSGRTSGELYNEQFF. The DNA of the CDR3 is TGCAGCGGGCGGACTAGCGGGGAACTATACAATGAGCAGTTCTTC.

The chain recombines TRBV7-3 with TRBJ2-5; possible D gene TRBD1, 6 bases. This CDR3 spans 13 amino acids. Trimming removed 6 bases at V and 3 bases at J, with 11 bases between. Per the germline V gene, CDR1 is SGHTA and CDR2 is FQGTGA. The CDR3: CASSINREETQYF. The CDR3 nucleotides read TGTGCCAGCAGTATAAACAGGGAAGAGACCCAGTACTTC.